This T cell receptor beta chain came from a study of cytomegalovirus exposure and HLA in healthy donors. Study-wide results and limits: Clonal expansion, a later analysis showed, was greater in HLA-associated TCR beta chains than in equally common others.

Turning to this clone: Its antigen is as yet unknown.

Healthy bone marrow donors made up the cohort. The PCR made use of 60 Vbeta and 13 Jbeta primers. The table came from immunoSEQ multiplex PCR; TCRdb's copy has only in-frame clones and leaves some out. Among over 150,000 clones listed, 68% were seen once. This clonotype was sampled from a man aged 50 to 59 in good health and CMV-seronegative. Sequenced: PBMCs.

DNA of the CDR3: TGTGCCACCAGCAGAGAGGGTCCGGGAGGCCCCTATAATTCACCCCTCCACTTT. It translates to CATSREGPGGPYNSPLHF. The rearrangement joins TRBV15 to TRBJ1-6; unclear D gene. V lost 0 bases, J lost 2 bases, and 14 bases lay in between. Germline-derived CDR1 and CDR2 are LNHNV and YYDKDF (reference sequence). The CDR3 is made up of 18 amino acids.